A selection of T cell receptor beta chains follows, all from one sample in a study of T-cell reconstitution after alpha-beta-depleted transplantation in children. TCRdb fed the PCR reads into MiXCR, producing one record per CDR3 protein. This sample has about 870,000 distinct CDR3 sequences, with 15% to 20% found just once. The sample here was PBMCs, mostly from graft donor cells, taken 360 days after TCRalphabeta/CD19-depleted stem cell transplant. Receptor source: a male patient aged 10 to 17 who had a stem cell transplant for acute lymphoblastic leukemia, so the T cells may come from the graft donor. Both conserved end residues are part of each CDR3. D genes are given only for firm matches. Only part of the rows carry a size: once, few, many, or a class if the clone is expanded.

j_call v_call d_call clone_size cdr3_aa cdr3_nt
TRBJ2-3 TRBV2 TRBD2 - CASSDPLTSGKSDTQYF TGTGCCAGCAGTGATCCCCTGACTAGCGGGAAGTCAGATACGCAGTATTTT
TRBJ2-1 TRBV6-6 - - CASSSKGADEQFF TGTGCCAGCAGTTCCAAAGGGGCCGATGAGCAGTTCTTC
TRBJ1-1 TRBV27 - few CASSLWQGLMNTEAFF TGTGCCAGCAGTTTATGGCAGGGGTTGATGAACACTGAAGCTTTCTTT
TRBJ1-5 TRBV12-3/TRBV12-4 TRBD1 - CASSWGTGVQPQHF TGTGCCAGCAGTTGGGGGACAGGTGTTCAGCCCCAGCATTTT
TRBJ2-4 TRBV9 TRBD2 few CASSVLGGRARRNIQYF TGTGCCAGCAGCGTACTCGGCGGGAGGGCGCGGAGAAACATTCAGTACTTC
TRBJ1-4 TRBV7-3 - - CASGKGPNEKLFF TGTGCCAGCGGGAAGGGCCCTAATGAAAAACTGTTTTTT
TRBJ2-2 TRBV11-1 - - CASRPHVTGELFF TGTGCCAGCAGGCCCCATGTGACCGGGGAGCTGTTTTTT
TRBJ2-3 TRBV5-1 - - CASSLVRRSTQYF TGCGCCAGCAGCTTGGTGAGGAGGAGTACGCAGTATTTT
TRBJ1-2 TRBV29-1 - - CSFLQTALLSDGYTF TGCAGCTTCCTTCAGACAGCTCTCTTATCGGATGGCTACACCTTC
TRBJ2-7 TRBV29-1 TRBD1 - CSVKGTGGAYEQYF TGCAGCGTTAAAGGGACAGGGGGCGCCTACGAGCAGTACTTC
TRBJ2-3 TRBV20-1 TRBD2 few CSARTGLAGVWENTDTQYF TGCAGTGCGAGAACTGGTCTAGCGGGAGTGTGGGAGAACACAGATACGCAGTATTTT
TRBJ2-4 TRBV3-1 - many CASSQDLLSIQYF TGTGCCAGCAGCCAAGATCTTTTGTCCATTCAGTACTTC
TRBJ1-2 TRBV5-1 - - CASSKVDPYGYTF TGCGCCAGCAGCAAGGTCGATCCTTATGGCTACACCTTC
TRBJ2-5 TRBV29-1 - many CSPKVRETQYF TGCAGCCCCAAGGTGCGCGAGACCCAGTACTTC
TRBJ2-7 TRBV15 TRBD2 - CATSRALAGSYEQYF TGTGCCACCAGCAGAGCACTAGCGGGGTCCTACGAGCAGTACTTC
TRBJ2-1 TRBV5-1 TRBD2 few CASSLEPSGRAGYNEQFF TGCGCCAGCAGCTTGGAGCCTAGCGGGAGGGCCGGTTACAATGAGCAGTTCTTC
TRBJ1-6 TRBV5-1 - - CASSLAGPRDSPLHF TGCGCCAGCAGCTTGGCGGGTCCCCGAGATTCACCCCTCCACTTT
TRBJ1-1 TRBV3-1 TRBD1 - CASSFRQGNTEAFF TGTGCCAGCAGCTTCCGACAGGGGAACACTGAAGCTTTCTTT
TRBJ1-5 TRBV12-3/TRBV12-4 TRBD1 few CASSLGDSRNQPQHF TGTGCCAGCAGTTTAGGGGACAGTCGGAATCAGCCCCAGCATTTT
TRBJ2-3 TRBV5-4 TRBD2 - CASSLSSGRTDTQYF TGTGCCAGCAGCTTGTCTAGCGGGAGAACAGATACGCAGTATTTT
TRBJ2-7 TRBV9 TRBD1 many CASSVGQNSYEQYF TGTGCCAGCAGCGTGGGACAGAATTCCTACGAGCAGTACTTC
TRBJ2-5 TRBV27 - few CASRRLVRETQYF TGTGCCAGCAGAAGGCTAGTAAGAGAGACCCAGTACTTC
TRBJ2-5 TRBV11-3 - few CASSLGSKGSRETQYF TGTGCCAGCAGCTTAGGGTCTAAGGGGTCGCGAGAGACCCAGTACTTC
TRBJ2-1 TRBV4-1 - - CASSQFVRGIVRSYNEQFF TGCGCCAGCAGCCAATTCGTCAGGGGTATAGTCCGGTCCTACAATGAGCAGTTCTTC
TRBJ1-2 TRBV18 - few CASSPGSYGYTF TGTGCCAGCTCACCAGGGTCTTATGGCTACACCTTC
TRBJ1-4 TRBV4-1 TRBD1 - CASSAHGTGNEKLFF TGCGCCAGCAGCGCACATGGGACAGGGAATGAAAAACTGTTTTTT
TRBJ1-1 TRBV9 - few CASSKWDKHAFF TGTGCCAGCAGCAAATGGGACAAGCATGCTTTCTTT
TRBJ2-5 TRBV5-1 TRBD2 few CASSTPVAGVGTQYF TGCGCCAGCAGCACCCCGGTGGCGGGAGTTGGGACCCAGTACTTC
TRBJ2-7 TRBV29-1 - many CSVGGGSGATYEQYF TGCAGCGTTGGTGGGGGATCAGGGGCGACCTACGAGCAGTACTTC
TRBJ1-3 TRBV6-2/TRBV6-3 - - CASSYSRNSGGVRTGNTIYF TGTGCCAGCAGTTACTCGAGGAATAGCGGGGGCGTCCGGACTGGAAACACCATATATTTT
TRBJ2-2 TRBV14 TRBD2 - CASSRLRLGRAVGTGELFF TGTGCCAGCAGCCGTCTACGGCTCGGGAGGGCCGTAGGCACCGGGGAGCTGTTTTTT
TRBJ1-1 TRBV5-1 - few CASSFTGESTEAFF TGCGCCAGCAGCTTTACGGGGGAGAGCACTGAAGCTTTCTTT
TRBJ2-1 TRBV7-9 TRBD2 many CASKGGANEQFF TGTGCCTCAAAGGGAGGGGCCAATGAGCAGTTCTTC
TRBJ1-4 TRBV20-1 - - CSARVEDSNEKLFF TGCAGTGCTAGAGTTGAGGACAGTAATGAAAAACTGTTTTTT
TRBJ2-5 TRBV20-1 TRBD2 - CSATIAGWYQETQYF TGCAGTGCGACGATAGCGGGTTGGTACCAAGAGACCCAGTACTTC
TRBJ2-1 TRBV15 - few CATSRDLGGGQFF TGTGCCACCAGCAGAGATCTAGGGGGAGGGCAGTTCTTC
TRBJ2-3 TRBV6-5 TRBD2 few CASSYGTSVSTDTQYF TGTGCCAGCAGTTACGGTACTAGCGTTAGCACAGATACGCAGTATTTT
TRBJ2-1 TRBV5-1 - - CASLLNLGSSYNEQFF TGCGCCAGCCTCCTTAATCTCGGGAGCTCCTACAATGAGCAGTTCTTC
TRBJ2-7 TRBV6-5 - - CASSFTGRSSYEQYF TGTGCCAGCAGTTTTACAGGGCGTAGCTCCTACGAGCAGTACTTC
TRBJ2-3 TRBV21-1 - many CASSKLRGRLIRLYTDTQYF TGTGCCAGCAGCAAACTCCGCGGGAGGCTGATAAGACTATACACAGATACGCAGTATTTT
TRBJ2-7 TRBV2 TRBD2 few CASNRGLAGGYHEQYF TGTGCCAGCAACCGAGGACTAGCGGGAGGGTACCACGAGCAGTACTTC
TRBJ2-1 TRBV24-1 TRBD2 - CATSEGTSYNEQFF TGTGCCACCAGTGAGGGGACTAGCTACAATGAGCAGTTCTTC
TRBJ2-6 TRBV12-3/TRBV12-4 TRBD1 few CASSPDREPAGANVLTF TGTGCCAGCAGCCCTGACAGGGAGCCGGCTGGGGCCAACGTCCTGACTTTC
TRBJ2-7 TRBV5-1 - - CASSLDFRPDTKQYF TGCGCCAGCAGCTTGGATTTTAGACCCGATACGAAGCAGTACTTC
TRBJ2-1 TRBV24-1 - many CATSDWAAQYNEQFF TGTGCCACCAGTGATTGGGCAGCCCAATACAATGAGCAGTTCTTC
TRBJ2-3 TRBV14 TRBD1 - CASSQGGQGPDTQYF TGTGCCAGCAGCCAAGGAGGACAGGGCCCAGATACGCAGTATTTT
TRBJ2-3 TRBV7-2 TRBD2 - CASSFTGGSGDTQYF TGTGCCAGCAGCTTTACGGGAGGGTCGGGAGATACGCAGTATTTT
TRBJ2-7 TRBV18 - - CASSPRSGMAYEQYF TGTGCCAGCTCACCAAGGTCAGGGATGGCCTACGAGCAGTACTTC
TRBJ1-5 TRBV27 - - CASSLSQGPLSNQPQHF TGTGCCAGCAGTCTCTCCCAGGGCCCCCTTAGCAATCAGCCCCAGCATTTT
TRBJ2-7 TRBV20-1 TRBD1 - CSAPGQGVEQYF TGCAGTGCTCCGGGACAGGGTGTCGAGCAGTACTTC